Given below is one TCR beta chain in context. The antigen is not known. This record comes from a study of cytomegalovirus exposure and HLA in healthy donors. General observations from the study: In an earlier analysis, about 87% or about 30%: the productive usage of most TCR beta V segments. Reportedly, diagnosis of cytomegalovirus status by the classifier showed high specificity and sensitivity. Rarity held for most TCR sequences, but there were some public TCRs that occurred in many donors. A later analysis linked a missense variant in DCLRE1C to the trimming of TCR beta V and J genes.

The study ran its PCR with 60 Vbeta and 13 Jbeta primers. The protocol was immunoSEQ multiplex PCR, while the TCRdb copy is restricted to in-frame clones and leaves out a portion. The sample includes 90,000 to 120,000 clones, less than 85% seen only once; the top ten take around 15%. This clonotype was sampled from a woman aged 40 to 55 in good health and CMV-seropositive. Sequencing was performed on PBMCs.

CDR3 loop: CAGRQGRNYGYTF. The CDR3 DNA is TGTGCCGGGCGACAGGGGAGGAACTATGGCTACACCTTC. The V call is TRBV7-2, the J call TRBJ1-2, with 8 bases identical to TRBD1. This CDR3 region has 13 residues. The germline V gene has CDR1 SGHTA and CDR2 FQGNSA. The V and J ends lost 11 bases and 2 bases, in that order; junction bases with no gene match: 7.